This T cell receptor (beta chain) appears in the sequencing data of a study of cytomegalovirus exposure and HLA in healthy donors. PCR amplification relied on 60 Vbeta primers (plus 13 Jbeta primers). TCRdb's copy holds only in-frame clones and misses some; the assay was immunoSEQ multiplex PCR. The sample lists tens of thousands of clones; around 78% were seen once. What was sequenced was PBMCs. The clonotype originates from a male donor in good health and CMV-seropositive.

In DNA, the CDR3 is TGCGCCAGCAGTGAGCCGAGAACAGGGGCGGGGACCGGGGAGCTGTTTTTT. Translation: CASSEPRTGAGTGELFF. The V gene is TRBV10-2, the J gene TRBJ2-2; perhaps TRBD1 as D (7 bases). V was trimmed by 2 bases and J by 5 bases, leaving 18 bases between them. CDR1 and CDR2 (germline): WSHSY, SAAADI. CDR3 length equals 17 residues.